These 32 T cell receptor beta chains were sequenced from one sample in a study of Graves' ophthalmopathy and Graves' hyperthyroidism (dated by TCRdb to between 2017 and 2018). Sequencer: Illumina HiSeq 2000. TCR beta CDR3 regions were amplified from RNA transcripts for repertoire sequencing. The first round of RT-PCR was done with HTBI primers and the Qiagen OneStep RT-PCR kit, and was followed by a second round of multiplex PCR, then size selection and purification. TCRdb took the public reads, trimmed them with fastp at Q25, ran MiXCR for clone calling and kept in-frame beta chains. Entries are consolidated by CDR3 protein sequence, retaining the most common genes and DNA. The sample yields under 800,000 distinct CDR3 sequences; approximately 22% were counted once. More than 5.5% of the sample comes from the top ten. Sequencing input: peripheral blood. These receptors all come from a woman under 30 with stable Graves' hyperthyroidism. Some clones in this sample may be carry-over from other donors' samples. Donor details come from another sample of the same person, matched by shared clones.

This clonotype was detected only a few times. The chain has TRBV11-2 and TRBJ2-7; 10 nucleotides match TRBD2. The germline CDR1 and CDR2 sequences are SGHAT and FQNNGV. J lost 4 bases, V lost 5 bases, and 11 bases had no gene match. The CDR3 spans 16 residues. CDR3 protein: CASSPLGAGGNYEQYF. For the CDR3, the DNA is TGTGCCAGCAGCCCTCTCGGAGCGGGAGGGAATTACGAGCAGTACTTC.

This clonotype was counted ten times or more. In nucleotides, the CDR3 is TGTGCCAGCAGTTTTGGGACAGGGAATTACGAGCAGTACTTC. Encoded protein: CASSFGTGNYEQYF. The chain couples TRBV28 to TRBJ2-7; 9 bases map to TRBD1. The CDR3 totals 14 residues. Germline V gene sequence: CDR1 MDHEN, CDR2 SYDVKM. The V gene end was trimmed by 3 bases and the J gene end by 4 bases; junction bases not matched to a gene: 4.

The sample holds many counts of this clonotype. The CDR3 sequence is CASSYGPGFAGYTF. Here the CDR3 DNA reads TGTGCCAGCAGTTACGGACCCGGGTTTGCTGGCTACACCTTC. The V and J genes are TRBV6-5 and TRBJ1-2; D gene uncertain. The CDR3 spans 14 residues. Germline V gene lookup returns CDR1 MNHEY and CDR2 SVGAGI. Trimming shortened V by 2 bases and J by 7 bases, and 14 bases separated the two germline ends.

This clonotype was seen once. J is TRBJ2-7 and V is TRBV7-2, with D uncertain. The CDR3 is made up of 15 amino acids. V lost 3 bases and J lost 1, with 13 bases in between. The germline CDR1 and CDR2 sequences are SGHTA and FQGNSA. The CDR3 spells CASSFYIGDSYEQYF. In DNA, the CDR3 is TGTGCCAGCAGCTTTTACATTGGGGATTCCTACGAGCAGTACTTC.

This clonotype occurred many times. The chain joins TRBV18 to TRBJ1-1; D gene ambiguous. The CDR3 contains 13 residues. Germline V CDR1 and CDR2: KGHSH, LQKENI. V lost 2 bases and J lost 4, with 8 bases in between. The CDR3 here is CASSPNRGTEAFF. CDR3 nucleotides: TGTGCCAGCTCACCAAACCGGGGCACTGAAGCTTTCTTT. The full variable domain, rest sourced from reference TRBV18 and TRBJ1-1, is NAGVMQNPRHLVRRRGQEARLRCSPMKGHSHVYWYRQLPEEGLKFMVYLQKENIIDESGMPKERFSAEFPKEGPSILRIQQVVRGDSAAYFCASSPNRGTEAFFGQGTRLTVV.

This clonotype was observed a handful of times. V is TRBV9 and J is TRBJ2-2; 11 bases fit TRBD1. V shed 4 bases, J shed 7 bases, and the junction held 9 bases outside the gene matches. Germline loops: CDR1 SGDLS, CDR2 YYNGEE. The CDR3 covers 16 residues. CDR3 DNA sequence: TGTGCCAGCAGCCCCCCCGGACAGGGGGCGATCGGGGAGCTGTTTTTT. This sequence encodes CASSPPGQGAIGELFF.

The table lists this clonotype with many counts. The rearrangement joins TRBV20-1 to TRBJ2-5; D perhaps matches TRBD1 (6 bases). This CDR3 has 12 amino acids. Trimming stripped 1 base from V and 6 bases from J, with 9 bases between. Germline CDR1 is DFQATT and CDR2 is SNEGSKA (reference sequence). The CDR3 spells CSARGDTKTQYF. The CDR3 DNA is TGCAGTGCTAGAGGGGACACAAAGACCCAGTACTTC.

This clonotype was detected a few times. The chain combines TRBV11-1 with TRBJ2-2; D is perhaps TRBD1 (5 bases). CDR3 length: 15 amino acids. V dropped 3 bases and J dropped 8 bases, with 16 bases sitting between them. The germline gives CDR1 SGHAT, CDR2 FQDESV (reference sequence). As DNA, the CDR3 is TGTGCCAGCAGCTTCGCAGGGTCCTCATGGGGGGAGCTGTTTTTT. Amino acids: CASSFAGSSWGELFF.

In regard to this clonotype: A much larger clonotype is one base distant, so this may be a read error. The J gene is TRBJ1-2, the V gene TRBV19, with 7 bases identical to TRBD1. Per the germline V gene, CDR1 is LNHDA and CDR2 is SQIVND (reference sequence). The CDR3 totals 15 residues. This chain's CDR3 is CASIIIDRDYYGYTF. Here the CDR3 DNA reads TGTGCCAGTATTATAATTGACAGGGATTACTATGGCTACACCTTC. Complete variable domain (other parts from reference TRBV19 and TRBJ1-2): DGGITQSPKYLFRKEGQNVTLSCEQNLNHDAMYWYRQDPGQGLRLIYYSQIVNDFQKGDIAEGYSVSREKKESFPLTVTSAQKNPTAFYLCASIIIDRDYYGYTFGSGTRLTVV.

This clonotype was seen many times. The rearrangement joins TRBV6-5 to TRBJ2-2; 8 bases map to TRBD1. Germline lookup yields CDR1 MNHEY and CDR2 SVGAGI. Trimming at V came to 4 bases and at J to 1 base, leaving 5 bases not matched to a gene. This CDR3 spans 16 amino acids. In DNA form, the CDR3 reads TGTGCCAGCAGTTTTAGGACAGGGCTGAACACCGGGGAGCTGTTTTTT. Encoded protein: CASSFRTGLNTGELFF.

This clonotype was counted many times. The chain uses TRBV29-1 and TRBJ2-7; D is perhaps TRBD1 (6 bases). Germline V gene lookup returns CDR1 SQVTM and CDR2 ANQGSEA. Trimming pared 2 bases from V and 4 bases from J, leaving 21 bases between. The CDR3 has 16 residues. The CDR3 region is CSVELGQGTDSYEQYF. In DNA, the CDR3 is TGCAGCGTTGAATTGGGGCAGGGGACGGATTCATACGAGCAGTACTTC.

This clonotype was seen a few times. With a much larger clone just one base away, this may be a read error. The chain couples TRBV30 to TRBJ1-2; 7 bases are shared with TRBD1. Per germline, CDR1 GTSNPN and CDR2 SVGIG (reference sequence). This CDR3 is built from 13 residues. The CDR3 nucleotides are TGTGCCTGGAGGCGGCAGGGGGAGTATGGCTGCACCTTC. This gives the protein CAWRRQGEYGCTF.

Many counts were recorded for this clonotype. This chain connects TRBV6-2 or TRBV6-3 to TRBJ2-7; D possibly corresponds to TRBD1 (5 bases). The CDR3 is 14 amino acids. Trimming shortened V by 0 bases and J by 2 bases, and 8 bases separated the two germline ends. Germline V gene data show CDR1 as MNHEY and CDR2 as SVGEGT. The CDR3 is CASSYSARAYEQYF. CDR3 in DNA: TGTGCCAGCAGTTACTCAGCCAGGGCCTACGAGCAGTACTTC.

This clonotype was observed many times. The CDR3 loop is CASSLGGRGGGYTF. CDR3 coding DNA: TGTGCCAGCAGCTTAGGGGGCAGGGGTGGAGGCTACACCTTC. V is TRBV7-6 and J is TRBJ1-2; D is perhaps TRBD1 (6 bases). The germline V gene encodes CDR1 SGHVS and CDR2 FNYEAQ. V lost 1 base, J lost 8 bases, and 14 bases lay in between. This CDR3 is built from 14 residues.

This clonotype has a count of ten or more. The J gene is TRBJ2-7, the V gene TRBV10-3; 9 positions agree with TRBD1. The CDR3 is 15 amino acids. Looked up from germline, CDR1 is ENHRY and CDR2 is SYGVKD. Trimming took 6 bases from V and 3 from J; bases not matched to a gene: 9. CDR3 in amino acids: CAIRAPGQGFYEQYF. The CDR3 DNA follows: TGTGCCATCAGAGCTCCGGGACAGGGTTTCTACGAGCAGTACTTC.

This clonotype appeared many times. The chain couples TRBV7-9 to TRBJ2-5; 9 bases are shared with TRBD1. The trim removed 6 bases at V and 1 base at J, leaving 9 bases unmatched. This CDR3 contains 16 residues. CDR1 and CDR2 (germline): SEHNR, FQNEAQ (reference sequence). CDR3 in amino acids: CASRPLDRGVQETQYF. The DNA for the CDR3 is TGTGCCAGCAGACCACTCGACAGGGGGGTCCAAGAGACCCAGTACTTC.

This clonotype was observed many times. The chain couples TRBV28 to TRBJ2-7, with 9 bases matching TRBD1. CDR3 length: 15 amino acids. The V gene end was trimmed by 2 bases and the J gene end by 2 bases; junction bases not matched to a gene: 4. Looked up from germline, CDR1 is MDHEN and CDR2 is SYDVKM. The CDR3 region is CASSLNGQGTYEQYF. The CDR3 nucleotides read TGTGCCAGCAGTTTAAACGGACAGGGGACCTACGAGCAGTACTTC. The variable domain in full, completed from reference TRBV28 and TRBJ2-7, reads DVKVTQSSRYLVKRTGEKVFLECVQDMDHENMFWYRQDPGLGLRLIYFSYDVKMKEKGDIPEGYSVSREKKERFSLILESASTNQTSMYLCASSLNGQGTYEQYFGPGTRLTVT.

The table lists this clonotype with a few counts. V is TRBV6-1 and J is TRBJ1-5, with D tentatively TRBD1 (5 bases). CDR3 length: 15 residues. In germline, CDR1 is MNHNS, CDR2 SASEGT. Trimming removed 1 base at V and 3 bases at J, with 10 bases between. CDR3 protein: CASSEGGVDNQPQHF. DNA for the CDR3: TGTGCCAGCAGTGAAGGGGGGGTGGACAATCAGCCCCAGCATTTT.

This clonotype appeared many times. The chain's CDR3 is CSAEGLAGGGYEQYF. The DNA for the CDR3 is TGCAGTGCAGAGGGGCTAGCGGGAGGGGGGTACGAGCAGTACTTC. The rearrangement uses TRBV20-1 and TRBJ2-7; 12 bases are shared with TRBD2. J was trimmed by 4 bases and V by 6 bases; bases with no gene match: 10. Germline V gives CDR1 DFQATT, CDR2 SNEGSKA (reference sequence). The CDR3 is 15 residues long.

This clonotype was counted at least ten times. The J gene is TRBJ1-3, the V gene TRBV12-3 or TRBV12-4; 9 nucleotides match TRBD1. The CDR3 spans 13 residues. V lost 6 bases to trimming and J lost 10 bases; unmatched junction nucleotides: 7. The CDR3 loop is CASSRGQGTTIYF. CDR3 coding DNA: TGTGCCAGCAGCCGGGGACAGGGCACGACCATATATTTT.

The V call is TRBV7-9, the J call TRBJ2-7; TRBD2 might be the D (6 bases). Germline loops: CDR1 SEHNR, CDR2 FQNEAQ (reference sequence). Trimming removed 3 bases at V and 7 bases at J, with 10 bases between. This CDR3 has 12 residues. The CDR3 loop is CASSFYGGEQYF. CDR3 nucleotides: TGTGCCAGCAGCTTTTATGGGGGGGAGCAGTACTTC.

The sample holds many counts of this clonotype. V gene TRBV9 combines with J gene TRBJ1-5; D is undetermined. Germline CDR1 SGDLS, CDR2 YYNGEE. The CDR3 loop spans 15 amino acids. Trimming took 3 bases from V and 2 from J, leaving 12 bases between them. The CDR3 sequence: CASSASPWGNQPQHF. CDR3 DNA: TGTGCCAGCAGCGCCTCCCCCTGGGGCAATCAGCCCCAGCATTTT.

This clonotype has a handful of counts. V is TRBV24-1 and J is TRBJ2-5; 8 bases match TRBD2. V was clipped by 3 bases and J by 4 bases; unmatched bases: 9. From germline, CDR1 is KGHDR and CDR2 SFDVKD. The CDR3 runs 16 residues. The CDR3 DNA sequence: TGTGCCACCAGTGATGCAAGGCGGGGGGCCGGAGAGACCCAGTACTTC. Translating gives CATSDARRGAGETQYF.

This clonotype was detected ten times or more. V and J are TRBV6-1 and TRBJ2-7, with a weak D call TRBD2 (6 bases). Germline CDR1 and CDR2: MNHNS and SASEGT. V shed 1 base and J shed 3 bases, with 13 bases lying between them. This CDR3 region has 15 residues. CDR3: CASSEGLEVNYEQYF. The CDR3 DNA sequence: TGTGCCAGCAGTGAAGGACTAGAGGTAAACTACGAGCAGTACTTC.

This clonotype came up many times. The rearrangement joins TRBV28 to TRBJ2-7; D is unresolved. The CDR3 length is 15 residues. With 2 bases removed from V and 2 bases from J, the gap between germline ends came to 13 bases. Germline CDR1 MDHEN, CDR2 SYDVKM. The CDR3 DNA is TGTGCCAGCAGTTTACAGTATCCACCGGCCTACGAGCAGTACTTC. Translating gives CASSLQYPPAYEQYF.

The V gene is TRBV4-1, the J gene TRBJ1-1; perhaps TRBD1 as D (5 bases). The CDR3 sequence is 16 residues long. CDR1 and CDR2 from the germline V gene are MGHRA and YSYEKL. Trimming removed 4 bases at V and 1 base at J, with 16 bases between. The chain's CDR3 is CASSRTNTGPNTEAFF. In DNA, the CDR3 is TGCGCCAGCAGCCGAACAAACACAGGACCGAACACTGAAGCTTTCTTT.

The rearrangement joins TRBV10-3 to TRBJ1-5, with D unclear. Deletions cut 2 bases from V and 4 bases from J, with 9 bases between. Germline values: CDR1 ENHRY, CDR2 SYGVKD. The CDR3 totals 14 residues. CDR3 residues: CAISERLGNQPQHF. The DNA of the CDR3 is TGTGCCATCAGTGAGCGGCTGGGAAATCAGCCCCAGCATTTT.

This clonotype was seen ten or more times. The chain joins TRBV28 to TRBJ2-5, with 7 bases aligning to TRBD1. With V trimmed by 0 bases and J by 3 bases, 7 bases remained unmatched. This CDR3 comprises 16 residues. Germline V gene lookup returns CDR1 MDHEN and CDR2 SYDVKM. The CDR3 here is CASSLWGPGTEETQYF. The CDR3 nucleotides read TGTGCCAGCAGTTTATGGGGCCCCGGGACAGAAGAGACCCAGTACTTC.

The gene calls are TRBV6-2 or TRBV6-3 and TRBJ2-7; D not resolved. This CDR3 region has 11 residues. Germline CDR1 and CDR2: MNHEY and SVGEGT. CDR3 nucleotide sequence: TGTGCCAGCAGTGACTCCTACGAGCAGTACGTG. Translating it yields CASSDSYEQYV.

This clonotype occurred many times. The rearrangement links TRBV2 to TRBJ1-5; TRBD1 might be the D (5 bases). Germline loops: CDR1 SNHLY, CDR2 FYNNEI. V lost 5 bases to trimming and J lost 3 bases, with 11 bases between them. The CDR3 covers 14 residues. CDR3 DNA sequence: TGTGCCAGCAGTCAGGGCCCTGACAATCAGCCCCAGCATTTT. Protein: CASSQGPDNQPQHF.

There are many counts of this clonotype. The V and J genes are TRBV12-3 or TRBV12-4 and TRBJ1-5; 9 positions match TRBD1. Germline trimming cut 5 bases from V and 6 bases from J; bases unmatched to any gene: 14. This CDR3 has 17 amino acids. CDR3 sequence: CASSRPPLRQGGQPQHF. CDR3 nucleotide sequence: TGTGCCAGCAGTCGACCCCCTCTACGACAGGGGGGTCAGCCCCAGCATTTT.

This chain uses TRBV2 with TRBJ2-5, with a possible D match to TRBD1 (7 bases). Trimming removed 6 bases from V and 0 bases from J, with 11 bases in between. The CDR3 extends over 14 amino acids. Looked up from germline, CDR1 is SNHLY and CDR2 is FYNNEI. The CDR3 nucleotides are TGTGCCAGCAGCCAGGGGGGCGACCAAGAGACCCAGTACTTC. Residues: CASSQGGDQETQYF.